These 15 T cell receptor beta chains were all obtained from the same sample, sequenced in a study of CD8+ T cells in alopecia areata. Sample treatment: oral pan-JAK inhibitor, 5-10 mg twice daily. Extracted from the samples, RNA was reverse transcribed into cDNA to serve as the sequencing template. Assay used: immunoSEQ multiplex PCR; TCRdb lists only in-frame clones, some missing. The table has hundreds of thousands of clones, around 64% seen once. Sequencing was performed on CD4+ T cells sorted from blood, taken at approximately week 52, from a patient treated with tofacitinib. The source of these receptors is a human donor with alopecia areata.

The genes are TRBV2 and TRBJ2-1; D is possibly TRBD1 (6 bases). The germline V and J ends were trimmed by 8 bases and 6 bases, with 17 bases remaining between them. In germline, CDR1 is SNHLY, CDR2 FYNNEI. The CDR3 runs to 14 residues. DNA of the CDR3: TGTGCCAGCGGGCGGAACAGGGTTGGCAATGAGCAGTTCTTC. Translation: CASGRNRVGNEQFF.

The V call is TRBV25-1, the J call TRBJ1-4; no clear D gene. Germline lookup yields CDR1 MGHDK and CDR2 SYGVNS. Trimming removed 6 bases at V and 8 bases at J, with 7 bases between. This CDR3 has 11 amino acids. DNA for the CDR3: TGTGCCAGCAGCCTTCTGGAAAAACTGTTTTTT. Translated, it gives CASSLLEKLFF.

The chain links TRBV7-9 to TRBJ2-7; 11 bases line up with TRBD1. Germline CDR1 and CDR2: SEHNR and FQNEAQ (reference sequence). The CDR3 totals 19 residues. J lost 2 bases, V lost 4 bases, and 16 bases had no gene match. CDR3 amino acids: CASSSDEGTGGYVPYEQYF. The CDR3 DNA follows: TGTGCCAGCAGCTCAGACGAAGGGACAGGGGGTTATGTACCCTACGAGCAGTACTTC.

V usage is TRBV29-1 and J usage is TRBJ1-2; no firm D call. The CDR3 covers 9 residues. The V gene's germline CDR1 is SQVTM and CDR2 ANQGSEA. Trimming took 8 bases from V and 4 from J, leaving 5 bases between them. The CDR3 here is CSHTYGYTF. In DNA, the CDR3 is TGCAGCCACACCTATGGCTACACCTTC.

V and J are TRBV5-1 and TRBJ2-3; D remains ambiguous. Germline V CDR1 and CDR2: SGHRS, YFSETQ. The CDR3 is 15 residues long. V lost 0 bases and J lost 4, with 12 bases in between. CDR3 coding DNA: TGCGCCAGCAGCTTGGGGCACCTAGGATCAGATACGCAGTATTTT. It codes for CASSLGHLGSDTQYF.

This clone appeared a few times. The chain joins TRBV9 to TRBJ2-1, with D perhaps matching TRBD1 (6 bases). CDR3 length: 15 residues. V shed 3 bases and J shed 9 bases, with 19 bases lying between them. CDR1 and CDR2 from the germline V gene are SGDLS and YYNGEE. CDR3 sequence: CASSARQDGLSEQFF. The CDR3 DNA sequence: TGTGCCAGCAGCGCAAGACAGGATGGTTTGTCTGAGCAGTTCTTC.

The genes are TRBV7-2 and TRBJ2-4; possibly TRBD1 or TRBD2 for D (6 bases each). V was pared by 1 base and J by 9 bases, with 22 bases between. Looked up from germline, CDR1 is SGHTA and CDR2 is FQGNSA. This CDR3 has 17 residues. The CDR3 coding sequence is TGTGCCAGCAGCTTAGAAGGAGTAGATCGGGGGCGCGTCATTCAGTACTTC. It encodes CASSLEGVDRGRVIQYF.

The V call is TRBV4-1, the J call TRBJ1-4; TRBD1 might be the D (6 bases). This CDR3 is built from 15 residues. Germline V gives CDR1 MGHRA, CDR2 YSYEKL. V was shortened by 3 bases and J by 6 bases, with 14 bases between the two germline ends. The DNA of the CDR3 is TGCGCCAGCAGCCAGGGCCCAAGGGGGGATGAAAAACTGTTTTTT. It encodes CASSQGPRGDEKLFF.

The rearrangement joins TRBV4-2 to TRBJ2-1; TRBD1 aligns across 8 bases. This CDR3 region has 17 residues. With V trimmed by 3 bases and J by 2 bases, 9 bases remained unmatched. Germline CDR1 reads LGHNA; CDR2 reads YNFKEQ. In nucleotides, the CDR3 is TGTGCCAGCAGCCAGAGCGCTCTGGACAGGGCCTACAATGAGCAGTTCTTC. It yields the protein CASSQSALDRAYNEQFF.

The chain joins TRBV29-1 to TRBJ1-2; D remains unclear. CDR1 and CDR2 (germline): SQVTM, ANQGSEA. The CDR3 covers 13 residues. With 8 bases removed from V and 7 bases from J, the gap between germline ends came to 20 bases. The CDR3 DNA is TGCAGCCATCAATCAGTCCTATCAGGTGGCTACACCTTC. This encodes CSHQSVLSGGYTF.

There are a few counts of this clone. The chain carries TRBV6-5 and TRBJ1-1; no firm D call. V gave up 2 bases and J gave up 10 bases, with 20 bases separating them. This CDR3 comprises 15 residues. Germline CDR1 MNHEY, CDR2 SVGAGI. The CDR3 spells CASSYNHVPPYPAFF. The CDR3 nucleotides read TGTGCCAGCAGTTACAACCACGTCCCTCCCTATCCAGCTTTCTTT.

The rearrangement joins TRBV4-2 to TRBJ1-6, with D possibly being TRBD1 (5 bases). Trimming took off 1 base at V and 6 bases at J, with 22 bases between the two ends. This CDR3 is 19 amino acids long. CDR1 is LGHNA, CDR2 YNFKEQ, per germline. The CDR3 loop is CASSQGRGVGGPSNSPLHF. CDR3 bases: TGTGCCAGCAGCCAAGGGAGGGGTGTAGGAGGGCCTAGTAATTCACCCCTCCACTTT.

The rearrangement uses TRBV7-3 and TRBJ1-6, with D maybe TRBD1 (5 bases). This CDR3 spans 13 amino acids. V dropped 3 bases and J dropped 10 bases, with 10 bases sitting between them. CDR1 and CDR2 from the germline V gene are SGHTA and FQGTGA. The chain's CDR3 is CASSFQGGSPLHF. CDR3 nucleotide sequence: TGTGCCAGCAGCTTCCAGGGAGGGTCACCCCTCCACTTT.

The CDR3 sequence is CASSWGAENTEAFF. The CDR3 nucleotides read TGCGCCAGCAGCTGGGGGGCAGAGAACACTGAAGCTTTCTTT. V and J are TRBV4-3 and TRBJ1-1; tentative D call: TRBD1 (6 bases). V was trimmed by 5 bases and J by 1 base, leaving 11 bases between them. CDR1 is LGHNA, CDR2 YSLEER, per germline. There are 14 residues in the CDR3.

The chain employs TRBV29-1 and TRBJ2-2; perhaps TRBD2 as D (7 bases). Trimming took 5 bases from V and 7 from J, leaving 14 bases between them. CDR3 length: 13 amino acids. Germline V gene sequence: CDR1 SQVTM, CDR2 ANQGSEA. The CDR3 sequence: CSVRGAHGGELFF. The CDR3 DNA sequence: TGCAGCGTTCGGGGGGCGCATGGCGGGGAGCTGTTTTTT.